This T cell receptor (beta chain) was observed in a study of beta chain features in type 1 diabetes. V lost 3 bases and J lost 6; bases outside the gene matches: 7. Germline CDR1 and CDR2: MGHDK and SYGVNS. This CDR3 is 14 amino acids long. The entirety of the isolated RNA underwent reverse transcription, so expressed TCRB transcripts were sequenced. Assay used: immunoSEQ multiplex PCR; TCRdb lists only in-frame clones, some missing. The sample has some 410,000 clones; 14% are singletons. Specimen: naive CD4+ T cells from blood. The sequence was collected from a man younger than 40 in good health. This rearrangement joins TRBV25-1 to TRBJ1-2; 7 positions match TRBD1. CDR3 residues: CASSEPGQPDGYTF. CDR3 nucleotide sequence: TGTGCCAGCAGTGAGCCGGGACAGCCGGATGGCTACACCTTC.